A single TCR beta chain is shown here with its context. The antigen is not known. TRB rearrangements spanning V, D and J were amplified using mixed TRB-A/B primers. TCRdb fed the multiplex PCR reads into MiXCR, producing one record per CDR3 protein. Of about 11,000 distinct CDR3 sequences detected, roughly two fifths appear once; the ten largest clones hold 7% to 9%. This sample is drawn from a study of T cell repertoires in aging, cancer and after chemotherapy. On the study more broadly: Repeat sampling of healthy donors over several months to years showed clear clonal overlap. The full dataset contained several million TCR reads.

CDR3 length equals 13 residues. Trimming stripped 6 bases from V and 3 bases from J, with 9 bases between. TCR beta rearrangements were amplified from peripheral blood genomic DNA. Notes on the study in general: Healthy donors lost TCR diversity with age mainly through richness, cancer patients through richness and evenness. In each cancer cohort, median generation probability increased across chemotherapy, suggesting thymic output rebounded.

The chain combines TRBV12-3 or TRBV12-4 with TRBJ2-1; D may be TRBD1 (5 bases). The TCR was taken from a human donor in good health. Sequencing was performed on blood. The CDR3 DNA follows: TGTGCCAGCAGGTTGACAGACTACAATGAGCAGTTCTTC. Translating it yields CASRLTDYNEQFF.